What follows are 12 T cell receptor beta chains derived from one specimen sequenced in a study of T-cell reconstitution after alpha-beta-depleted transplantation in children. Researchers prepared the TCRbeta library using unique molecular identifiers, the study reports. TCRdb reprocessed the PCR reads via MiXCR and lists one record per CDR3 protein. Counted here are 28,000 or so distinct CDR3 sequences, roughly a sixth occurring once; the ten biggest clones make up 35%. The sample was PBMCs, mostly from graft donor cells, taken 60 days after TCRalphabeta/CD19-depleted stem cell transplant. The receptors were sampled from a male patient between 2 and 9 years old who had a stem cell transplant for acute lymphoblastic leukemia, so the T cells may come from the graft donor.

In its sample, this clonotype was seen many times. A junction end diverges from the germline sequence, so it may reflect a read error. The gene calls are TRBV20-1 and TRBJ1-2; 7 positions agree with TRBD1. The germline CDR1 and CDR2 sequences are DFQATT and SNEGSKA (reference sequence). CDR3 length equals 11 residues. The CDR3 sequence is CSAQTGNGHTF. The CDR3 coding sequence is TGCAGTGCACAGACAGGGAATGGCCACACCTTC.

The CDR3 coding sequence is TGCGCCAGCAGCTTGGCTGACACGAACACCGGGGAGCTGTTTTTT. It specifies CASSLADTNTGELFF. The rearrangement links TRBV5-1 to TRBJ2-2; D gene uncertain. Germline assignment: CDR1 SGHRS and CDR2 YFSETQ. CDR3 length: 15 amino acids. V was shortened by 0 bases and J by 0 bases, with 6 bases between the two germline ends.

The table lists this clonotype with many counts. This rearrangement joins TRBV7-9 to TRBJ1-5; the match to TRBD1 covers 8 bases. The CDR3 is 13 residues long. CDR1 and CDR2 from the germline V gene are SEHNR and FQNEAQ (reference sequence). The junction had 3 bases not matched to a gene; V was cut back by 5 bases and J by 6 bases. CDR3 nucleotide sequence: TGTGCCAGCAGCCAAGGGACAGGTCAGCCCCAGCATTTT. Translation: CASSQGTGQPQHF.

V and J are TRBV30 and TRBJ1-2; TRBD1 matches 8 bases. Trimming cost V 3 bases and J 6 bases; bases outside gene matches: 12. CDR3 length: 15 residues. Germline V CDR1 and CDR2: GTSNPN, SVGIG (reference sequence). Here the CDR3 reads CAWSPTGRGLDGYTF. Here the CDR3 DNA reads TGTGCCTGGAGCCCCACGGGCAGGGGGCTGGATGGCTACACCTTC.

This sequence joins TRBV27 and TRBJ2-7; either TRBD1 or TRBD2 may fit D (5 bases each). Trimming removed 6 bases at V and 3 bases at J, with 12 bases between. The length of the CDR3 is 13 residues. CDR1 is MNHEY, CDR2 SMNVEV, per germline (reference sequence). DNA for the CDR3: TGTGCCAGCAGAGCCGGGGCGGGCTACGAGCAGTACGTC. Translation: CASRAGAGYEQYV.

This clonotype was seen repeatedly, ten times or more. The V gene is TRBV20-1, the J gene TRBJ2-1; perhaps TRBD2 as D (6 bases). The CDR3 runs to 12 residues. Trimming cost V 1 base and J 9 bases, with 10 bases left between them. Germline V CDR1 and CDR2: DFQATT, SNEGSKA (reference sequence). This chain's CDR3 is CSARGLVPEQFF. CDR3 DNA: TGCAGTGCTAGAGGACTAGTGCCTGAGCAGTTCTTC.

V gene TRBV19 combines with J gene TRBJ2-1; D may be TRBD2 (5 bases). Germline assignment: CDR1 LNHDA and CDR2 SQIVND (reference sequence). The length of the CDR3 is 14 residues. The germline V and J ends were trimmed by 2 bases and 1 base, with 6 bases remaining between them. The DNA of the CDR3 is TGTGCCAGTAGTATACGGGGATCCTACAATGAGCAGTTCTTC. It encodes CASSIRGSYNEQFF.

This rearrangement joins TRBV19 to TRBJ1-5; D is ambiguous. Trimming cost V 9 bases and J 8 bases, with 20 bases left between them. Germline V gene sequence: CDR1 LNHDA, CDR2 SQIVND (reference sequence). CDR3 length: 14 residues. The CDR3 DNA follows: TGTGCCAGCCAAATGCGGCCGTTCTATGAGCCCCAGCATTTT. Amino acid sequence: CASQMRPFYEPQHF.

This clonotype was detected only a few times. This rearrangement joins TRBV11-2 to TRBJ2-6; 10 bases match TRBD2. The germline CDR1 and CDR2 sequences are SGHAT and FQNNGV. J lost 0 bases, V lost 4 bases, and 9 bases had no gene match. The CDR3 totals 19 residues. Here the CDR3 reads CASSSPSGSPGSGANVLTF. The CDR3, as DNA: TGTGCCAGCAGCTCACCTAGCGGGAGCCCCGGCTCTGGGGCCAACGTCCTGACTTTC.

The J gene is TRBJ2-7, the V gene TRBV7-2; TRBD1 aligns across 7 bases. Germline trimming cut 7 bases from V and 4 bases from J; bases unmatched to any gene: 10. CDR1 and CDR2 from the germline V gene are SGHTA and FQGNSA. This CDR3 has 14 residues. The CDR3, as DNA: TGTGCCAGCACCCTAACAGGGGCCGCTTACGAGCAGTACTTC. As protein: CASTLTGAAYEQYF.

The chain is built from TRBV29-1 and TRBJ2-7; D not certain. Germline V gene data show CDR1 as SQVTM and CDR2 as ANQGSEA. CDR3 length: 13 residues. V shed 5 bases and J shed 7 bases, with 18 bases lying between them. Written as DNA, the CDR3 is TGCAGCGTTACGACCAACCCCTTTGAGGAGCAGTACTTC. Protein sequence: CSVTTNPFEEQYF.

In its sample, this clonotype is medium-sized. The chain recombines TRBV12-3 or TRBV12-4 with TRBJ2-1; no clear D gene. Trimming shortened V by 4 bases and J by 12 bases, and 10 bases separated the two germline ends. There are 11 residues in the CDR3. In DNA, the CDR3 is TGTGCCAGCAGTTGGGCCTCGGTGCAGTTCTTC. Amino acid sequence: CASSWASVQFF.